This T cell receptor beta chain was recovered during a study of CD8+ T cells in alopecia areata. Looking at the study overall: Twice daily, treated patients received 5 to 10 mg of oral tofacitinib.

Treatment described: oral pan-JAK inhibitor, 5-10 mg twice daily. Sequencing relied on a cDNA template that was reverse transcribed from extracted RNA. Clones were sequenced by immunoSEQ multiplex PCR, and TCRdb holds only the in-frame ones, with some missing. The data contain hundreds of thousands of clones, about 62% of them singletons. Notes on this clone: Its antigen is unknown.

Study-level findings and limits: The treated group had a single nonresponder, limiting CD8+ expansion-response conclusions. Patients shared TCRs less clearly than mice did, possibly owing to HLA.

The source is a human donor with alopecia areata. This material consisted of CD4+ T cells sorted from blood, taken between weeks 51 and 54, from a patient treated with tofacitinib.

The CDR3 DNA reads TGTGCCAGCAGCGTAGTTGAGACACTTGGAAACACCATATATTTT. Translation gives CASSVVETLGNTIYF. This rearrangement joins TRBV9 to TRBJ1-3; D uncertain. This CDR3 region has 15 residues. The germline V and J ends were trimmed by 0 bases and 3 bases, with 10 bases remaining between them. Germline-derived CDR1 and CDR2 are SGDLS and YYNGEE.